This TCR beta chain came from a study of T cell responses to AZD1222 COVID-19 vaccine. Data came from immunoSEQ multiplex PCR; TCRdb stores just in-frame clones and leaves some out. The table has under 200,000 clones, about nine tenths seen once; the top ten hold about 1.6%. This CDR3 has 14 amino acids. Trimming stripped 5 bases from V and 5 bases from J, with 12 bases between. Germline CDR1 reads SGHVS; CDR2 reads FQNEAQ. This TCR was sampled from an adult in good health. The sample consisted of peripheral blood, taken on day 0 of AZD1222 vaccination. The J gene is TRBJ1-4, the V gene TRBV7-8; no clear D gene. CDR3 in amino acids: CASSPHRTNEKLFF. The CDR3 DNA sequence: TGTGCCAGCAGCCCACATCGGACGAATGAAAAACTGTTTTTT.